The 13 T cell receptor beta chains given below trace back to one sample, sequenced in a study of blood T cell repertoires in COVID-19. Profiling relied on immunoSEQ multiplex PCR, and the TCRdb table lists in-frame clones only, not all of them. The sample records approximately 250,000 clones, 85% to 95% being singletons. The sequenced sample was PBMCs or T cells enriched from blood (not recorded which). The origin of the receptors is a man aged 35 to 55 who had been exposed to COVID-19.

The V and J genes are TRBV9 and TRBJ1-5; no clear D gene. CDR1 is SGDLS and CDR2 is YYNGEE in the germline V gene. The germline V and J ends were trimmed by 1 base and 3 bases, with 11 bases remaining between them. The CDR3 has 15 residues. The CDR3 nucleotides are TGTGCCAGCAGCGTATCTGGAGGGAACAATCAGCCCCAGCATTTT. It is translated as CASSVSGGNNQPQHF.

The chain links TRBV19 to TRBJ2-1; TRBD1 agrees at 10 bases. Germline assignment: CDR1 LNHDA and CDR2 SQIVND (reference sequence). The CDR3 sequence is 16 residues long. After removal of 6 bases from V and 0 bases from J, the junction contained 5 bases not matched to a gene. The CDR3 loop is CASRAGTGVSYNEQFF. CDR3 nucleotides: TGTGCCAGTAGGGCCGGGACAGGGGTCTCCTACAATGAGCAGTTCTTC.

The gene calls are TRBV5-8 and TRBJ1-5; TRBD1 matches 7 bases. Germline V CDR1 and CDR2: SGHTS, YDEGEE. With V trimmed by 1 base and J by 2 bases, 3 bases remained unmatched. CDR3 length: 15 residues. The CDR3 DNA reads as TGTGCCAGCAGCTTGCGGGACAGTGGCAATCAGCCCCAGCATTTT. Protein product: CASSLRDSGNQPQHF.

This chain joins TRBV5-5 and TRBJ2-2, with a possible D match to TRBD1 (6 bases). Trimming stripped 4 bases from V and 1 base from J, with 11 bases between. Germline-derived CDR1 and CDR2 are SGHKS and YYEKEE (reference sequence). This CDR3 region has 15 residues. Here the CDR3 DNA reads TGTGCCAGCAGCCATGGGGGACAGAACACCGGGGAGCTGTTTTTT. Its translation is CASSHGGQNTGELFF.

CDR3 residues: CASRDGQEQFF. For the CDR3, the DNA is TGTGCCAGCAGGGATGGACAGGAGCAGTTCTTC. The chain uses TRBV6-5 and TRBJ2-1, with D maybe TRBD1 (6 bases). V shed 6 bases and J shed 10 bases, with 10 bases lying between them. Germline CDR1 reads MNHEY; CDR2 reads SVGAGI. The CDR3 extends over 11 amino acids.

The CDR3 loop is CALADINTGELFF. The CDR3 DNA sequence: TGTGCCTTGGCGGACATCAACACCGGGGAGCTGTTTTTT. The chain is built from TRBV19 and TRBJ2-2; D possibly corresponds to TRBD1 (5 bases). Germline V lookup: CDR1 LNHDA, CDR2 SQIVND (reference sequence). Trimming shortened V by 11 bases and J by 2 bases, and 12 bases separated the two germline ends. The CDR3 runs to 13 residues.

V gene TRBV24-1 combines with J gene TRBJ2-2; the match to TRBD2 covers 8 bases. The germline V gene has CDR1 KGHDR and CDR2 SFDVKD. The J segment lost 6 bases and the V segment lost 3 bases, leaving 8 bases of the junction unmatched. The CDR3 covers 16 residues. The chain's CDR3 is CATSDISGSESGELFF. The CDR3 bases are TGTGCCACCAGTGATATAAGCGGGAGTGAGTCCGGGGAGCTGTTTTTT.

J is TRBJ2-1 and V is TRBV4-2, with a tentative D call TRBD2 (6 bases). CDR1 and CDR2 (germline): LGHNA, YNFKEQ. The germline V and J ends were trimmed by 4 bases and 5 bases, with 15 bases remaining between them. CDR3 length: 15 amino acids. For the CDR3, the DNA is TGTGCCAGCAGCCCCGGGGGTAGCGGCAACAATGAGCAGTTCTTC. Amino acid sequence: CASSPGGSGNNEQFF.

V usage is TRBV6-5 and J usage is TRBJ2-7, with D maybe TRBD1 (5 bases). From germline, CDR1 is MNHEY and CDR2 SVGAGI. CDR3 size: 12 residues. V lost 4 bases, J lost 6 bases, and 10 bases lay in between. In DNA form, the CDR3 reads TGTGCCAGCAGTTCGCAGGGTCGCGAGCAGTACTTC. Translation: CASSSQGREQYF.

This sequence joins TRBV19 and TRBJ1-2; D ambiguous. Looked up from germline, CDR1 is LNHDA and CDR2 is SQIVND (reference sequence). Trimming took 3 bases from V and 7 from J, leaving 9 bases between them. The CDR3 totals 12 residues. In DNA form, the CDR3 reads TGTGCCAGTAGTATCGGAGTTGTTGGCTACACCTTC. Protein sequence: CASSIGVVGYTF.

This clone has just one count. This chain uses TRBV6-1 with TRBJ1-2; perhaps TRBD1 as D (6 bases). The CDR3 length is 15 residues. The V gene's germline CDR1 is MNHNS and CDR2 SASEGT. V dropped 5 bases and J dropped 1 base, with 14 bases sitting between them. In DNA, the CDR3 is TGTGCCAGCAGTACCGCCGGACAGTTTAACTATGGCTACACCTTC. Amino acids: CASSTAGQFNYGYTF.

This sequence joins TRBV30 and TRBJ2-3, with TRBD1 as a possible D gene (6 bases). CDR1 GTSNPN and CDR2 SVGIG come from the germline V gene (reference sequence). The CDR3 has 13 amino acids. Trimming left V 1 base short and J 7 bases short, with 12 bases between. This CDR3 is CAWSGGTPNTQYF. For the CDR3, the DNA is TGTGCCTGGAGTGGAGGGACACCGAATACGCAGTATTTT.

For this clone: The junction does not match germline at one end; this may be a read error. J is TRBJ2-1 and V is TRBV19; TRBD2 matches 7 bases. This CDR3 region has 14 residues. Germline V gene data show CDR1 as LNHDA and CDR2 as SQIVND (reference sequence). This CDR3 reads CASRQNSPAGFIVF. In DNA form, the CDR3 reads TGTGCCAGTCGACAAAATTCGCCAGCGGGGTTTATAGTCTTC.